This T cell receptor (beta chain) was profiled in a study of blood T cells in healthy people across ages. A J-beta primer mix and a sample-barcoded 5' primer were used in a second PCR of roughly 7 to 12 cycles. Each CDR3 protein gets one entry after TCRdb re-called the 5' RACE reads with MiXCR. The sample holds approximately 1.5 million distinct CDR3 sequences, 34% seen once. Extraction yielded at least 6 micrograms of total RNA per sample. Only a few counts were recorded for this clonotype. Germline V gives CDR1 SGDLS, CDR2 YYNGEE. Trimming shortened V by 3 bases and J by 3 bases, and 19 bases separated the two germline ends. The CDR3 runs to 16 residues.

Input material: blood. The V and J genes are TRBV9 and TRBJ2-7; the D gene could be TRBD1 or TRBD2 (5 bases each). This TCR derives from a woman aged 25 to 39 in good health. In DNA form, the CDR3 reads TGTGCCAGCAGCGGAGGGCAGGGCCGAGGCCTCTACGAGCAGTACTTC. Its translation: CASSGGQGRGLYEQYF.